This entry lists 10 T cell receptor beta chains sequenced from one sample in a study of blood T cell repertoires in COVID-19. Method: immunoSEQ multiplex PCR; TCRdb's copy keeps in-frame clones and lacks some. The profile shows 100,000 to 130,000 clones, about 83% of them singletons. Sequencing input: peripheral blood. These receptors all come from a woman in her 70s with acute or convalescent COVID-19.

The chain recombines TRBV4-1 with TRBJ2-6; D may be TRBD2 (6 bases). The germline V gene has CDR1 MGHRA and CDR2 YSYEKL. V lost 4 bases to trimming and J lost 0 bases, with 22 bases between them. The CDR3 sequence is 20 residues long. DNA for the CDR3: TGCGCCAGCAGCCCTCGGGGAGTGCGGGATCCGAGCTCTGGGGCCAACGTCCTGACTTTC. Amino acids: CASSPRGVRDPSSGANVLTF.

This chain links TRBV6-1 with TRBJ2-7, with TRBD1 matching 7 bases. The CDR3 runs 14 residues. From germline, CDR1 is MNHNS and CDR2 SASEGT. V lost 1 base and J lost 5; bases outside the gene matches: 5. The CDR3 DNA follows: TGTGCCAGCAGTGAAGTTCACGGGACAGACGAGCAGTACGTC. Translation gives CASSEVHGTDEQYV.

In its sample, this clone was seen once. This chain uses TRBV9 with TRBJ1-2; D call uncertain. Germline-derived CDR1 and CDR2 are SGDLS and YYNGEE. The CDR3 contains 14 residues. The germline V and J ends were trimmed by 0 bases and 5 bases, with 11 bases remaining between them. The CDR3 region is CASSVGPGDYGYTF. As DNA, the CDR3 is TGTGCCAGCAGCGTAGGACCCGGGGATTATGGCTACACCTTC. The complete variable domain, with remaining parts taken from reference TRBV9 and TRBJ1-2, reads DSGVTQTPKHLITATGQRVTLRCSPRSGDLSVYWYQQSLDQGLQFLIQYYNGEERAKGNILERFSAQQFPDLHSELNLSSLELGDSALYFCASSVGPGDYGYTFGSGTRLTVV.

This clone was seen a handful of times. V gene TRBV5-5 combines with J gene TRBJ2-3; 7 nucleotides align to TRBD1. Germline V gene sequence: CDR1 SGHKS, CDR2 YYEKEE (reference sequence). The V gene end was trimmed by 2 bases and the J gene end by 6 bases; junction bases not matched to a gene: 12. This CDR3 spans 16 amino acids. CDR3 loop: CASSLRGQGGMDTQYF. The CDR3 region has the DNA TGTGCCAGCAGCTTAAGGGGACAAGGGGGCATGGATACGCAGTATTTT.

The chain has TRBV4-1 and TRBJ1-1; D gene ambiguous. The CDR3 is made up of 17 amino acids. Trimming left V 1 base short and J 0 bases short, with 15 bases between. The germline CDR1 and CDR2 sequences are MGHRA and YSYEKL. CDR3 in amino acids: CASSQAGLITVNTEAFF. The CDR3 coding sequence is TGCGCCAGCAGCCAAGCTGGTCTAATAACAGTGAACACTGAAGCTTTCTTT.

In its sample, this clone was seen a few times. The chain joins TRBV15 to TRBJ2-3; the D is unclear. This CDR3 is built from 14 residues. Germline V gene sequence: CDR1 LNHNV, CDR2 YYDKDF (reference sequence). The V end lost 0 bases, the J end lost 1 base, and 5 bases lay between the germline ends. This CDR3 is CATSREGGTDTQYF. The DNA of the CDR3 is TGTGCCACCAGCAGAGAGGGCGGCACAGATACGCAGTATTTT. The whole variable domain, filled in from reference TRBV15 and TRBJ2-3, reads DAMVIQNPRYQVTQFGKPVTLSCSQTLNHNVMYWYQQKSSQAPKLLFHYYDKDFNNEADTPDNFQSRRPNTSFCFLDIRSPGLGDTAMYLCATSREGGTDTQYFGPGTRLTVL.

This chain joins TRBV5-8 and TRBJ2-1; maybe TRBD2 (6 bases). The CDR3 consists of 15 residues. V gave up 4 bases and J gave up 10 bases, with 21 bases separating them. From germline, CDR1 is SGHTS and CDR2 YDEGEE. Written as DNA, the CDR3 is TGTGCCAGCAGCCCGTACAAAGGCCTAGCGCACGAGCAGTTCTTC. Residues: CASSPYKGLAHEQFF.

In DNA form, the CDR3 reads TGTGCCAGCAGCCCTCACTCACAGGGGGACGAGCAGTACTTC. Protein sequence: CASSPHSQGDEQYF. The rearrangement uses TRBV14 and TRBJ2-7, with TRBD1 matching 8 bases. Unmatched junction bases numbered 7, after V lost 4 bases and J lost 5 bases. Germline lookup yields CDR1 SGHDN and CDR2 FVKESK. The CDR3 covers 14 residues.

The chain uses TRBV11-3 and TRBJ1-1, with D unresolved. Trimming shortened V by 1 base and J by 3 bases, and 6 bases separated the two germline ends. Germline V lookup: CDR1 SGHNT, CDR2 YENEEA. The CDR3 covers 13 residues. CDR3 in DNA: TGTGCCAGCAGCTTAGCTTATGACACTGAAGCTTTCTTT. This translates into CASSLAYDTEAFF.

V and J are TRBV7-3 and TRBJ2-3; 7 bases align to TRBD2. Germline CDR1 is SGHTA and CDR2 is FQGTGA. The V segment lost 1 base and the J segment 1 base; nucleotides outside the gene matches: 8. The CDR3 is 17 amino acids. CDR3 protein: CASSLSGRGGGTDTQYF. The CDR3 coding sequence is TGTGCCAGCAGCTTAAGCGGGAGAGGCGGTGGCACAGATACGCAGTATTTT.